Detailed here is one T cell receptor beta chain. The table came from immunoSEQ multiplex PCR; TCRdb's copy has only in-frame clones and leaves some out. The sample consists of 95,000 to 130,000 clones, 88% of them appearing once. This sample was included in a study of control samples from healthy donors and cancer patients. CDR1 is SGHKS, CDR2 YYEKEE, per germline (reference sequence). The CDR3 is made up of 18 amino acids. V lost 5 bases and J lost 0; bases outside the gene matches: 14. Sequencing was done on a sample of blood. The receptor's source is a woman aged 70 to 79 in good health. V gene TRBV5-5 combines with J gene TRBJ1-3; 7 nucleotides agree with TRBD1. The CDR3 region is CASSLMDRSLFSGNTIYF. The CDR3 coding sequence is TGTGCCAGCAGTTTGATGGACAGGAGCCTTTTCTCTGGAAACACCATATATTTT. The whole variable domain, remainder taken from reference TRBV5-5 and TRBJ1-3, is DAGVTQSPTHLIKTRGQQVTLRCSPISGHKSVSWYQQVLGQGPQFIFQYYEKEERGRGNFPDRFSARQFPNYSSELNVNALLLGDSALYLCASSLMDRSLFSGNTIYFGEGSWLTVV.